This T cell receptor beta chain was recovered during a study of shared clonotypes between healthy human individuals. In regard to this clone: Its antigen is not known.

This CDR3 contains 13 residues. With 7 bases removed from V and 0 bases from J, the gap between germline ends came to 9 bases. The germline V gene encodes CDR1 MNHNS and CDR2 SASEGT. Study observations and caveats: Despite large depth, sorted-subset datasets appeared incompletely sequenced. Larger richness was generally estimated for naive than memory subsets.

Genomic DNA of every subset was divided equally among multiple immunoSEQ plates. Data came from immunoSEQ multiplex PCR; TCRdb stores just in-frame clones and leaves some out. The repertoire holds approximately 1.5 million clones, with 98% as singletons. The rearrangement links TRBV6-1 to TRBJ1-2; the D is unclear. Sequenced: naive CD4+ T cells sorted from blood. Regarding subset: CD45RA+ positively selected. This receptor was taken from a man younger than 45 in good health. The CDR3 DNA reads as TGTGCCAGCAAAAAACATCCTAACTATGGCTACACCTTC. This codes for CASKKHPNYGYTF.